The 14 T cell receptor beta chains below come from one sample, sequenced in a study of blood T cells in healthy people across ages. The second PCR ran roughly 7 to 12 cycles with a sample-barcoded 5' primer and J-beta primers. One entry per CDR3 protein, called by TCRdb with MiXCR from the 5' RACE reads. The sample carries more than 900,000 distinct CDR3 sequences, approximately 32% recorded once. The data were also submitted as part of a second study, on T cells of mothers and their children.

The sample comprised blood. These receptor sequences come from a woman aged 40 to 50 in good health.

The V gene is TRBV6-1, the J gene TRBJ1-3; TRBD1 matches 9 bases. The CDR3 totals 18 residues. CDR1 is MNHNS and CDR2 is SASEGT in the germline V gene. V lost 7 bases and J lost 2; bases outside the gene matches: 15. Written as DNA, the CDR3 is TGTGCCAGCACCTACGGGACAGGGAGGGGGATCGCTGGAAACACCATATATTTT. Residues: CASTYGTGRGIAGNTIYF.

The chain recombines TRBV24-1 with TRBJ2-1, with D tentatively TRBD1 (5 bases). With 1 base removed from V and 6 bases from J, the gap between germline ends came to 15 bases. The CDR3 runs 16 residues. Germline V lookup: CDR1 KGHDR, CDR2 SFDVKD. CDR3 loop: CATSDFSRGHSNEQFF. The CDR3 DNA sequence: TGTGCCACCAGTGATTTCTCTAGGGGCCATAGCAATGAGCAGTTCTTC.

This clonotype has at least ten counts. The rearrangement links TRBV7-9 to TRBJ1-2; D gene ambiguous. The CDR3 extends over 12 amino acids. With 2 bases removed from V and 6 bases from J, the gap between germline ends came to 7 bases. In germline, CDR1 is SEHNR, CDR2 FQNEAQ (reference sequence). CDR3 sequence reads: CASSLRGHGYTF. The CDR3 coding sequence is TGTGCCAGCAGCTTACGAGGGCATGGCTACACCTTC.

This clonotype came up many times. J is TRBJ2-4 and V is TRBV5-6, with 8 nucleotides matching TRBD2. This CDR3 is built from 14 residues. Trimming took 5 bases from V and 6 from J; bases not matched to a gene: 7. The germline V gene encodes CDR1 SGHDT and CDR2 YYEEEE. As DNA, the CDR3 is TGTGCCAGCAGTTTTGGGACTAGGGGAAACATTCAGTACTTC. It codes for CASSFGTRGNIQYF.

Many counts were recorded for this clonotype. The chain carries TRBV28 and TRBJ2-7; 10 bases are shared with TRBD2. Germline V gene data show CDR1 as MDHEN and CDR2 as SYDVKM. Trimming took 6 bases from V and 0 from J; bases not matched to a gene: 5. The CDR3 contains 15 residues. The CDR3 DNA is TGTGCCAGCAGGTCTTCTAGCGGGGGCTCCTACGAGCAGTACTTC. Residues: CASRSSSGGSYEQYF.

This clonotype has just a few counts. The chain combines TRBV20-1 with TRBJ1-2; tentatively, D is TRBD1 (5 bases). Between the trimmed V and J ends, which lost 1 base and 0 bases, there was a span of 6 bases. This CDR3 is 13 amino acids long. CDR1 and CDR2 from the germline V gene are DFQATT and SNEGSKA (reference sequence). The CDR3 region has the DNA TGCAGTGCTAGAGTGACAGCTAACTATGGCTACACCTTC. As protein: CSARVTANYGYTF.

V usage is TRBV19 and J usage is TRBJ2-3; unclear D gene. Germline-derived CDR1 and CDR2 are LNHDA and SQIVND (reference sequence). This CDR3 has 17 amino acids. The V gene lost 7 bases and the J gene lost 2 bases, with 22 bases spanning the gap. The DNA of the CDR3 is TGTGCCAGTACCCAGGAGCTAGTGCTATTTAACACAGATACGCAGTATTTT. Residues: CASTQELVLFNTDTQYF.

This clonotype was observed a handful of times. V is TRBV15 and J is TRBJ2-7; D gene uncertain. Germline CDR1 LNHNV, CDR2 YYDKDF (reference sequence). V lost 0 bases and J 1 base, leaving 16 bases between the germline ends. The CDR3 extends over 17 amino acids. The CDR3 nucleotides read TGTGCCACCAGCAGAGATGCTCGGTTAACCCCTTCCTACGAGCAGTACTTC. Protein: CATSRDARLTPSYEQYF. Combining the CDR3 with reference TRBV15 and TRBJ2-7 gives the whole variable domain DAMVIQNPRYQVTQFGKPVTLSCSQTLNHNVMYWYQQKSSQAPKLLFHYYDKDFNNEADTPDNFQSRRPNTSFCFLDIRSPGLGDTAMYLCATSRDARLTPSYEQYFGPGTRLTVT.

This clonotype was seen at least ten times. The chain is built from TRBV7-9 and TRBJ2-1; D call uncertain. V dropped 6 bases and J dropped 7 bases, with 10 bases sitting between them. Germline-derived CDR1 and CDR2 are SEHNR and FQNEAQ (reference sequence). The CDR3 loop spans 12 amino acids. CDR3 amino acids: CASRANRNEQFF. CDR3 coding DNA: TGTGCCAGCAGAGCCAACAGAAATGAGCAGTTCTTC.

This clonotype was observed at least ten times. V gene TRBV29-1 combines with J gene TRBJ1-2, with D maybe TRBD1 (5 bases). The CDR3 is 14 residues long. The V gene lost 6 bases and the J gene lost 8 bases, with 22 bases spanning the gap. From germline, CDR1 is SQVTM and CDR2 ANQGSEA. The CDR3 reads CSVDSYTGFGGYTF. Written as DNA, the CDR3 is TGCAGCGTAGACTCTTATACAGGCTTTGGGGGCTACACCTTC.

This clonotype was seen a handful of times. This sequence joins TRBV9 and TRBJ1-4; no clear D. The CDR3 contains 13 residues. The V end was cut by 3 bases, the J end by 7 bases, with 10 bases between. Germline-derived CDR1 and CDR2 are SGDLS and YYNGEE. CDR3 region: CASSGHTGEKLFF. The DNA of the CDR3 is TGTGCCAGCAGCGGACATACGGGTGAAAAACTGTTTTTT.

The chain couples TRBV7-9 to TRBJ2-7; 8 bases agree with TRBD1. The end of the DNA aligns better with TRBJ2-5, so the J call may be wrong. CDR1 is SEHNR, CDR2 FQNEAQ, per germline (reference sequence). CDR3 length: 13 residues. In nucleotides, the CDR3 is TGTGCCAGCGGCGAGGACAGGGCCGAGACCCAGTACTTC. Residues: CASGEDRAETQYF.

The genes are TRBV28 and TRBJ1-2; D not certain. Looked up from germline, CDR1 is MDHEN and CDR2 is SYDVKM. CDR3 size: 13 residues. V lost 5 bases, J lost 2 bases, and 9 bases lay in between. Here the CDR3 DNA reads TGTGCCAGCAGTCCACCGGGAAACTATGGCTACACCTTC. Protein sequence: CASSPPGNYGYTF.

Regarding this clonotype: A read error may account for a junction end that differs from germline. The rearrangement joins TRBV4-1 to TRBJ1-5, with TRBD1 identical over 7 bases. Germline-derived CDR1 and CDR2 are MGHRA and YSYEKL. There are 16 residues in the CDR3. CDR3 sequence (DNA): TGCGCCAGCAACCAAGAGGGAACAGGGGTGGGGAAGCCCCAGCATTTT. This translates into CASNQEGTGVGKPQHF.